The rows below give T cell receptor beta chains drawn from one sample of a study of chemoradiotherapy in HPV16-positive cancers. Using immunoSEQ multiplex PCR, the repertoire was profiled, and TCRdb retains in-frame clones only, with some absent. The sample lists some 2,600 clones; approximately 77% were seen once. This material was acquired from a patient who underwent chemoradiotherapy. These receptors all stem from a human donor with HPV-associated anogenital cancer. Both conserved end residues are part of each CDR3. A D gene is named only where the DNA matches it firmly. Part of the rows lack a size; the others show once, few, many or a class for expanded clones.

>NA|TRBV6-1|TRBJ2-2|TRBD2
TGTGCCAGCCTTGGGAGGGGATTCACCGGGGAGCTGTTTTTT
CASLGRGFTGELFF
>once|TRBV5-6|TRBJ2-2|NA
TGTGCCAGCAGCTTGGGTGGGACGAACACCGGGGAGCTGTTTTTT
CASSLGGTNTGELFF
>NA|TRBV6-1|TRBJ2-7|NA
TGTGCCAGCAGTAACGGGGTTAGGGGTGATGACGAGCAGTACTTC
CASSNGVRGDDEQYF
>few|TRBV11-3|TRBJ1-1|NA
TGTGCCAGCAGCTTAAGGAAAAGGACACAGAACACTGAAGCTTTCTTT
CASSLRKRTQNTEAFF
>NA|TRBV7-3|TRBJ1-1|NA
TGTGCCAGCAGCTCGGGACTTCCGAACACTGAAGCTTTCTTT
CASSSGLPNTEAFF
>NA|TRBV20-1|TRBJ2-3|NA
TGCAGTGCTCATAAGGCAGATACGCAGTATTTT
CSAHKADTQYF
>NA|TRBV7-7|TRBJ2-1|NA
TGTGCTAGCAGCTCCACTACCCTTTCCGAGCAGTTCTTC
CASSSTTLSEQFF
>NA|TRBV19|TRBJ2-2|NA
TGTGCCAGTAGTTCCCGTAGAGGGGTGGACACCGGGGAGCTGTTTTTT
CASSSRRGVDTGELFF
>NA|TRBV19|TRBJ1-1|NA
TGTGCCAGTAGCGGAGGTAACCTCATGAACACTGAAGCTTTCTTT
CASSGGNLMNTEAFF
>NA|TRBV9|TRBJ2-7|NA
TGTGCCAGCAGCGGGTTAATAGCTGCGAGCTCCTACGAGCAGTACTTC
CASSGLIAASSYEQYF
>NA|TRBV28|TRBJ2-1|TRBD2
TGTGCCAGCAGTCGACTAGCGGGGCATGACAATGAGCAGTTCTTC
CASSRLAGHDNEQFF
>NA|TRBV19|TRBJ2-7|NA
TGTGCCAGTAGTATGACCTGGGCTACTAAGGAGCAGTACTTC
CASSMTWATKEQYF
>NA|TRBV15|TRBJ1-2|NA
TGTGCCACCAGCAGAGATTACACCGGAAACCTCTACACCTTC
CATSRDYTGNLYTF
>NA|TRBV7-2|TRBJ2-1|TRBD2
TGTGCCAGCGGATTCAGAATTGGACTAGCAGATGAGCAGTTCTTC
CASGFRIGLADEQFF
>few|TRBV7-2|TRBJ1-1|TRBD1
TGTGCCAGCAGCTCCCAGGGGGTAAGGACTGAAGCTTTCTTT
CASSSQGVRTEAFF
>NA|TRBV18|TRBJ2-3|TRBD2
TGTGCCAGCTCACCAATGACCGGGGAGGGTACGCAGTATTTT
CASSPMTGEGTQYF
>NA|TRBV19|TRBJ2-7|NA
TGTGCCAGTAGAGGGGCAGGGCTATCCTGGGAGCAGTACTTC
CASRGAGLSWEQYF
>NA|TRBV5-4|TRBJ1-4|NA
TGTGCCAGCAGCTCTTTAGGGGCAACTAATGAAAAACTGTTTTTT
CASSSLGATNEKLFF